This TCR beta chain was observed in a study of CD8+ T cells in alopecia areata. This clone was counted a few times. J lost 4 bases, V lost 2 bases, and 5 bases had no gene match. In germline, CDR1 is SGHRS, CDR2 YFSETQ. The CDR3 runs to 14 residues. Sequencing relied on a cDNA template that was reverse transcribed from extracted RNA. Assay: immunoSEQ multiplex PCR; the TCRdb copy retains only in-frame clones and omits some. Of roughly 97,000 clones listed, around 38% are singletons. Sequencing input: CD4+ T cells sorted from blood. The receptor was derived from a human donor with alopecia areata. The chain joins TRBV5-1 to TRBJ2-7; 8 bases fit TRBD1. The CDR3 bases are TGCGCCAGCAGCTTACAGGGGGATCAATACGAGCAGTACTTC. Its translation is CASSLQGDQYEQYF.